A selection of T cell receptor beta chains follows, all from one sample in a study of blood T cell repertoires in COVID-19. Clones were sequenced by immunoSEQ multiplex PCR, and TCRdb holds only the in-frame ones, with some missing. This table has approximately 270,000 clones, about 91% appearing once. Sample: PBMCs or T cells enriched from blood (not recorded which). The receptors shown here come from a man aged 40-50 years who had been exposed to COVID-19. CDR3s include the opening cysteine and the closing phenylalanine or tryptophan. A D gene is named only where the DNA matches it firmly. A row's size may be missing; if present it is once, few, many or a size class.

TRBV30	TRBJ2-1	TRBD1	.	TGTGCCTGGAGTTCTACAGGGGGCTTTGAGCAGTTCTTC	CAWSSTGGFEQFF
TRBV7-9	TRBJ1-4	TRBD1	.	TGTGCCAGCAGCATCACAGGGGGCAGGTACACTGAAAAACTGTTTTTT	CASSITGGRYTEKLFF
TRBV7-2	TRBJ1-2	.	.	TGTGCCAGCAGGCGACCAGGGCTGTATGGCTACACCTTC	CASRRPGLYGYTF
TRBV7-6	TRBJ1-2	.	.	TGTGCCAGCAGCCCAAAAGAAGCGTTATTCCAGGGGCGTCCCTATGGCTACACCTTC	CASSPKEALFQGRPYGYTF
TRBV19	TRBJ2-2	TRBD2	.	TGTGCCAGTACCACGACTAGCGGGAGGACCGGGGAGCTGTTTTTT	CASTTTSGRTGELFF
TRBV30	TRBJ1-1	.	.	TGTGCCTGGACCGAGGGGGCTGAAGCTTTCTTT	CAWTEGAEAFF
TRBV10-3	TRBJ1-1	TRBD1	.	TGTGCCATCAGTACGACAGGGGTAAGGACTGAAGCTTTCTTT	CAISTTGVRTEAFF
TRBV2	TRBJ1-1	TRBD1	.	TGTGCCAGCAGTAGGGACAGGGGTGAAGCTTTCTTT	CASSRDRGEAFF
TRBV6-5	TRBJ1-1	TRBD1	.	TGTGCCAGCAGTTCCCCTCGACAGGGGGTCACTGAAGCTTTCTTT	CASSSPRQGVTEAFF
TRBV10-3	TRBJ2-7	TRBD2	.	TGTGCCATCAGCGCGAGTTGGAGCGGGAGGGAATCCGAGCAGTACTTC	CAISASWSGRESEQYF
TRBV7-9	TRBJ2-2	TRBD1	.	TGTGCCAGCAGGGTTGGACAGGGGCCGGGGGAGCTGTTTTTT	CASRVGQGPGELFF
TRBV4-1	TRBJ2-4	.	few	TGCGCCAGCAGCCACTCCCTGACCGACAGAAACATTCAGTACTTC	CASSHSLTDRNIQYF
TRBV11-2	TRBJ1-5	.	.	TGTGCCAGCAGCTTAGAAATCGGGCCCCAGCATTTT	CASSLEIGPQHF
TRBV5-1	TRBJ1-4	TRBD1	.	TGCGCCAGCAGCTTGAGGGACAGGATCAGTGAAAAACTGTTTTTT	CASSLRDRISEKLFF
TRBV7-3	TRBJ2-3	.	.	TGTGCCAGCAGCCCTTCTCCCCGAGGTCGCACAGATACGCAGTATTTT	CASSPSPRGRTDTQYF
TRBV27	TRBJ2-2	TRBD2	.	TGTGCCAGCAGTTTATCATTTTCGGCTAGCGGGTGGGCTGGGCCCGGGGAGCTGTTTTTT	CASSLSFSASGWAGPGELFF